This TCR beta chain was found in a study of T cells in tumors after PD-1 blockade. This CDR3 is built from 14 residues. With 7 bases removed from V and 6 bases from J, the gap between germline ends came to 13 bases. Germline V gives CDR1 MDHEN, CDR2 SYDVKM. Clones were read by immunoSEQ multiplex PCR, and TCRdb kept only the in-frame ones, dropping some. The profile shows 13,000 to 15,000 clones, around 70% of them singletons. This clone was detected a few times. Sequenced material: tumor tissue, taken after anti-PD-1 treatment. V usage is TRBV28 and J usage is TRBJ1-6, with no clear D. This TCR came from a human donor with cutaneous squamous cell carcinoma. The CDR3 loop reads CASTQSGGNSPLHF. CDR3 sequence (DNA): TGTGCCAGCACCCAATCGGGAGGTAATTCACCCCTCCACTTT.